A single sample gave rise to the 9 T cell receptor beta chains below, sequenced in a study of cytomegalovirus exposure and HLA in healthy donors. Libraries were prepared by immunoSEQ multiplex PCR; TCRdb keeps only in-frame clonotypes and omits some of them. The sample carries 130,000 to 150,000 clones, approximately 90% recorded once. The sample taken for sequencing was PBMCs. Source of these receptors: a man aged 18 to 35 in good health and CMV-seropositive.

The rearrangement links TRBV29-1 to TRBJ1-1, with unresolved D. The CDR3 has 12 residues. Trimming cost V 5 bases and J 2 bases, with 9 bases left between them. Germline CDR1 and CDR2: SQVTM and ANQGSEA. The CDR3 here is CSVIQKNTEAFF. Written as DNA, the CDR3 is TGCAGCGTTATACAGAAAAACACTGAAGCTTTCTTT.

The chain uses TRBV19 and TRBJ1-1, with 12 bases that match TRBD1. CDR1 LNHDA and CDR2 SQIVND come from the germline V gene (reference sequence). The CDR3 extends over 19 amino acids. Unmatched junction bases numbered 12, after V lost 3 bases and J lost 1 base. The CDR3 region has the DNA TGTGCCAGTAGTATTACCCCGGGACAGGGGGCGTTTGGGAACACTGAAGCTTTCTTT. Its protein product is CASSITPGQGAFGNTEAFF.

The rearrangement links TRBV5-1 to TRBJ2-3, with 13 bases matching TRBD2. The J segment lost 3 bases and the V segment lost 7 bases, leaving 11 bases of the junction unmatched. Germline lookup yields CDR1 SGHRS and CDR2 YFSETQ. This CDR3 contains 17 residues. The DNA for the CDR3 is TGCGCCAGCCACCGTGGACTAGCGGGGGATGTGACAGATACGCAGTATTTT. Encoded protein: CASHRGLAGDVTDTQYF. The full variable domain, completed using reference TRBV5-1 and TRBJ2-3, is KAGVTQTPRYLIKTRGQQVTLSCSPISGHRSVSWYQQTPGQGLQFLFEYFSETQRNKGNFPGRFSGRQFSNSRSEMNVSTLELGDSALYLCASHRGLAGDVTDTQYFGPGTRLTVL.

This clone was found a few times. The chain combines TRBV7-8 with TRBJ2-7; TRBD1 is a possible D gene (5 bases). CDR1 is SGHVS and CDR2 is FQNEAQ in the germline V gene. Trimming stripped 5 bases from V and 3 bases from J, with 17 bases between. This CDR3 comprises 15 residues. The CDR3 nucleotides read TGTGCCAGCAGCACCTATCCCAGGGAAGGCTACGAGCAGTACTTC. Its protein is CASSTYPREGYEQYF.

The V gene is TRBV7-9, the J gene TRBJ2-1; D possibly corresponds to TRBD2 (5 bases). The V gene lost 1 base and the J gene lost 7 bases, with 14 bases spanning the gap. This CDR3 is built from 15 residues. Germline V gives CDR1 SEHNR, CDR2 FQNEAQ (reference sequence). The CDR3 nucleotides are TGTGCCAGCAGCTTAGGTTACGGGATTGAAAATGAGCAGTTCTTC. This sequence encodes CASSLGYGIENEQFF.

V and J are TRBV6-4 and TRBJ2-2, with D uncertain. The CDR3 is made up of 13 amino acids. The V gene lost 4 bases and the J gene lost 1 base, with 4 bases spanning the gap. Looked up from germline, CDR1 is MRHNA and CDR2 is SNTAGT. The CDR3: CASSAVNTGELFF. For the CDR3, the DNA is TGTGCCAGCAGTGCAGTGAACACCGGGGAGCTGTTTTTT.

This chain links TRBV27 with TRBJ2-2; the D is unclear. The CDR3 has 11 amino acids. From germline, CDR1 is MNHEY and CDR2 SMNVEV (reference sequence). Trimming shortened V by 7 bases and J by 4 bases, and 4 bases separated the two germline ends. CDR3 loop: CASTSTGELFF. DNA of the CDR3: TGTGCCAGCACGAGCACCGGGGAGCTGTTTTTT.

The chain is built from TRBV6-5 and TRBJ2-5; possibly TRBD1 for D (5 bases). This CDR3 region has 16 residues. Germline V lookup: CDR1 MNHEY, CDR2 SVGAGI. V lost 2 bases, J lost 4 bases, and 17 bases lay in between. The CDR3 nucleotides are TGTGCCAGCAGTTACAGGTCAGGGAACGGTGGAGAGACCCAGTACTTC. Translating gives CASSYRSGNGGETQYF.

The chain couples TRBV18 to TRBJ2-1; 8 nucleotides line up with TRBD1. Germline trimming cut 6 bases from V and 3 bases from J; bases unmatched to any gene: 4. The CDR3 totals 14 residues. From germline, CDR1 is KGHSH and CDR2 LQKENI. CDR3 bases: TGTGCCAGCTCGGGGACAGGTCTCTACAATGAGCAGTTCTTC. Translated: CASSGTGLYNEQFF.